A selection of T cell receptor beta chains follows, all from one sample in a study of blood T cells in healthy people across ages. Using its own MiXCR run on the 5' RACE reads, TCRdb lists one record per CDR3 protein. The data hold approximately 1.5 million distinct CDR3 sequences, with roughly a third observed a single time. The sample comprised blood. The receptor source for this set is a woman aged 30 to 39 in good health. Both conserved end residues are part of each CDR3. A D gene is named only where the DNA matches it firmly. For some rows the clone size is stated as once, few or many, or as a class when expanded; others skip it.

cdr3_nt cdr3_aa v_call d_call j_call clone_size
TGCAGTGCTAGAGATCAAGGGACCTACAATGAGCAGTTCTTC CSARDQGTYNEQFF TRBV20-1 - TRBJ2-1 -
TGTGCCAGCAGCTTACGAGGGAAGGCTGGCTACACCTTC CASSLRGKAGYTF TRBV7-2 - TRBJ1-2 -
TGTGCCAGCTCACCACCGACTAGCGACTACACTGAGCAGTTCTTC CASSPPTSDYTEQFF TRBV18 TRBD2 TRBJ2-1 -
TGTGCCATCAGCATGAACCGGGACAGGTTATTCTATGGCTACACCTTC CAISMNRDRLFYGYTF TRBV10-3 TRBD1 TRBJ1-2 -
TGTGCCAGCAGCCGGGAGAGTTCACCCCTCCACTTT CASSRESSPLHF TRBV3-1 - TRBJ1-6 -
TGCAGTGCTAGAGCTCATTGGGGGCGGGAGACCCAGTACTTC CSARAHWGRETQYF TRBV20-1 - TRBJ2-5 -
TGTGCCAGCAGCCAAAGCGGGACTGCAGATACGCAGTATTTT CASSQSGTADTQYF TRBV3-1 TRBD2 TRBJ2-3 few
TGTGCCAGCAGCCAAGCCGATTGGGGATCAATTCAGTACTTC CASSQADWGSIQYF TRBV3-1 - TRBJ2-4 -
TGTGCCAGCAGCCCAACGACAGAGGACGAGCAGTACTTC CASSPTTEDEQYF TRBV7-9 - TRBJ2-7 -
TGTGCCAGCAGTTACGAACGCAAGGCAGCTTTCTTT CASSYERKAAFF TRBV6-6 - TRBJ1-1 many
TGTGCCAGCAGTTTACTAGCGGGGCCTACAGATACGCAGTATTTT CASSLLAGPTDTQYF TRBV12-3/TRBV12-4 TRBD2 TRBJ2-3 many
TGCGCCAGCAGCTTGGCGGCCCGCGGGGGGGCTTTACACAATGAGCAGTTCTTC CASSLAARGGALHNEQFF TRBV5-1 TRBD2 TRBJ2-1 -
TGTGCCAGCAGTTCAAGGACTAGCGGGGGGGCGTACTACAATGAGCAGTTCTTC CASSSRTSGGAYYNEQFF TRBV7-3 TRBD2 TRBJ2-1 few
TGTGCCAGCAGTGAAGGGTGGGGAAGCTCCTACGAGCAGTACTTC CASSEGWGSSYEQYF TRBV6-1 - TRBJ2-7 -
TGTGCCATCACCCCACAGGGGGCATATACGCAGTATTTT CAITPQGAYTQYF TRBV10-3 TRBD1 TRBJ2-3 many
TGTGCCAGTGGGCCCTTCGGTGTGTATGAGACCCAGTACTTC CASGPFGVYETQYF TRBV27 - TRBJ2-5 few
TGTGCCAGCTCACCACCGTCACCCGCCAAAAACATTCAGTACTTC CASSPPSPAKNIQYF TRBV18 - TRBJ2-4 few
TGTGCCAGCAGCGGAGACGGGACATACTATGGCTACACCTTC CASSGDGTYYGYTF TRBV9 - TRBJ1-2 -
TGCAGCGTTGGAGAGTATTCCACTGAAGCTTTCTTT CSVGEYSTEAFF TRBV29-1 - TRBJ1-1 -
TGTGCCAGCAGTGACCCGTGCCTGGGGCAAGAGACCCAGTACTTC CASSDPCLGQETQYF TRBV6-4 - TRBJ2-5 -
TGTGCCAGCAGCTTGTTTGCGACTAGCGGGGTAGTCGGTACGCAGTATTTT CASSLFATSGVVGTQYF TRBV13 TRBD2 TRBJ2-3 few
TGTGCCAGCAGCTCCGTAGCGGGGGGACCGGTGGAGCAGTACTTC CASSSVAGGPVEQYF TRBV7-9 TRBD2 TRBJ2-7 -
TGTGCCTGGAAGAGGGACAGGGACTACGAGCAGTACTTC CAWKRDRDYEQYF TRBV30 TRBD1 TRBJ2-7 -
TGTGTCAGTAGTACAACTAGCGGGAGCCTAAATGAGCAGTTCTTC CVSSTTSGSLNEQFF TRBV19 TRBD2 TRBJ2-1 once
TGCGCCAGCAGCATCGTGGGGGCAAACGAGCAGTACTTC CASSIVGANEQYF TRBV5-1 - TRBJ2-7 -
TGTGCCACCAGCAGGCGACAGAAGAACACTGAAGCTTTCTTT CATSRRQKNTEAFF TRBV15 - TRBJ1-1 -
TGCGCCAGCAGCCAAGATCTCGGCTTTGAAGCTTTCTTT CASSQDLGFEAFF TRBV4-1 - TRBJ1-1 -
TGCAGTGCCTGGGATCCTATGAACACTGAAGCTTTCTTT CSAWDPMNTEAFF TRBV20-1 - TRBJ1-1 many
TGTGCCAGCAGCGTAGCTACGTGGGTACCGGGACTAGCGGCCAATGAGCAGTTCTTC CASSVATWVPGLAANEQFF TRBV9 TRBD2 TRBJ2-1 once
TGCAGCGTGTCGGACAGGAAGGGGTATGGCTACACCTTC CSVSDRKGYGYTF TRBV29-1 TRBD1 TRBJ1-2 few
TGCAGCGTTGAAGAAGGCAGCCCTTCTGGCTACACCTTC CSVEEGSPSGYTF TRBV29-1 - TRBJ1-2 many
TGTGCCAGCAGTTACTCGCGACTCACAAGTAGGAATGAGCAGTTCTTC CASSYSRLTSRNEQFF TRBV6-5 - TRBJ2-1 few
TGTGCCAGCGGTGACAGCAAGTATGTGGGATACGAGCAGTACTTC CASGDSKYVGYEQYF TRBV13 - TRBJ2-7 -
TGCAGCACCAAGGGGGTCGGCACCTATGGCTACACCTTC CSTKGVGTYGYTF TRBV29-1 - TRBJ1-2 few
TGTGCCAACGGGCCTGTGGAAGCTAACGAGCAGTACTTC CANGPVEANEQYF TRBV28 - TRBJ2-7 -
TGCAGTGCTGGAGATGAGAATTGGGATACGCAGTATTTT CSAGDENWDTQYF TRBV20-1 - TRBJ2-3 -
TGCAGTTCAGTGGGAAACAATCAGCCCCAGCATTTT CSSVGNNQPQHF TRBV20-1 - TRBJ1-5 -
TGCGCCAGCAGCACGGGACAGGATCCCGAGACCCAGTACTTC CASSTGQDPETQYF TRBV5-1 TRBD1 TRBJ2-5 -
TGTGCCAGCTCACCAGGGAGGGCCACCTACGAGCAGTACTTC CASSPGRATYEQYF TRBV18 TRBD2 TRBJ2-7 few
TGTGCCAGCAGTCAACTAGCGGGAGTCGAGCAGTACTTC CASSQLAGVEQYF TRBV6-6 TRBD2 TRBJ2-7 -
TGTGCCAGCAGCCCCCTCGACCGGGGGGCCCAAGAGACCCAGTACTTC CASSPLDRGAQETQYF TRBV27 - TRBJ2-5 -
TGTGCCAGCAGTGCAAGCAGGGGGCCCTATAATTCACCCCTCCACTTT CASSASRGPYNSPLHF TRBV6-6 TRBD1 TRBJ1-6 -
TGCGCCAGCAGGTCCCCGGGACAGGATAACTATGGCTACACCTTC CASRSPGQDNYGYTF TRBV5-1 TRBD1 TRBJ1-2 -
TGCGCCAGCAGCTTGATCGGGACAACTGAAGCTTTCTTT CASSLIGTTEAFF TRBV5-1 - TRBJ1-1 -
TGCAGTGCCACGCCCTCCCCGGGTGTAAACGAGCAGTACTTC CSATPSPGVNEQYF TRBV20-1 - TRBJ2-7 -
TGTGCCAGCAGCTTACCAGGGGGCGGAGGCAATCAGCCCCAGCATTTT CASSLPGGGGNQPQHF TRBV7-2 TRBD1 TRBJ1-5 few
TGCAGTGCTAGAGATAGGACTACCAACAATGAGCAGTTCTTC CSARDRTTNNEQFF TRBV20-1 - TRBJ2-1 -